The subject of this entry is one T cell receptor beta chain. The data stem from a study of OX40 agonist ivuxolimab in advanced cancers. V was clipped by 1 base and J by 2 bases; unmatched bases: 7. Germline CDR1 is SGHAT and CDR2 is FQDESV (reference sequence). This CDR3 has 17 residues. TCRdb's table, derived via immunoSEQ multiplex PCR, lists solely in-frame clones and lacks some. The table includes roughly 25,000 clones, about 70% detected once. This TCR was recovered from an adult with an advanced solid tumor such as melanoma, head and neck, liver or kidney cancer. The rearrangement uses TRBV11-1 and TRBJ2-1; 8 bases fit TRBD2. Here the sequenced sample was CD4+ or CD8+ T cells sorted from blood, taken in a trial of the OX40 agonist ivuxolimab. CDR3 nucleotide sequence: TGTGCCAGCAGCTTAGTCGGTCGGGGGGGAACCTACAATGAGCAGTTCTTC. As protein: CASSLVGRGGTYNEQFF.